A single sample is the source of the 17 T cell receptor beta chains below, sequenced in a study of blood T cells in healthy people across ages. The second PCR ran roughly 6 to 11 cycles with a sample-barcoded 5' primer and J-beta primers. In TCRdb, the 5' RACE reads were re-called with MiXCR into one record per CDR3 protein. This table has about 930,000 distinct CDR3 sequences, roughly 28% appearing once. The same sample was also used in a study of T cells of mothers and their children.

Sequenced sample: blood. Source of these receptors: a woman between 40 and 55 years old in good health.

Comment on this clonotype: The junction and the germline gene differ at one end; a read error may be behind it. This chain uses TRBV29-1 with TRBJ2-1, with 9 bases that match TRBD2. The CDR3 contains 15 residues. Germline CDR1 reads SQVTM; CDR2 reads ANQGSEA. The DNA of the CDR3 is TGCAGCGTCCCTTCGCGGGGGGGCTCCTACGATGAGCAGTTCTTC. Translation gives CSVPSRGGSYDEQFF.

In its sample, this clonotype was seen many times. This chain links TRBV6-1 with TRBJ2-7, with D maybe TRBD1 (5 bases). CDR3 length equals 13 residues. CDR1 and CDR2 from the germline V gene are MNHNS and SASEGT. V was trimmed by 2 bases and J by 3 bases, leaving 8 bases between them. This chain's CDR3 is CASSEQGIYEQYF. The CDR3, as DNA: TGTGCCAGCAGTGAACAGGGCATCTACGAGCAGTACTTC.

The chain links TRBV5-4 to TRBJ1-2; D gene ambiguous. Trimming removed 6 bases at V and 7 bases at J, with 13 bases between. The CDR3 totals 12 residues. Germline CDR1 SGHNT, CDR2 YYREEE (reference sequence). The CDR3 loop reads CASTSPGSGYTF. As DNA, the CDR3 is TGTGCCAGCACCTCTCCGGGGTCTGGCTACACCTTC.

In this sample, this clonotype turned up a few times. The gene calls are TRBV5-1 and TRBJ1-1, with D possibly matching TRBD1 (6 bases). The CDR3 loop spans 17 amino acids. Trimming removed 4 bases at V and 4 bases at J, with 23 bases between. Germline CDR1 SGHRS, CDR2 YFSETQ. CDR3 in amino acids: CASSTGQIDGWSTEAFF. CDR3 DNA: TGCGCCAGCAGCACCGGACAGATTGATGGGTGGAGCACTGAAGCTTTCTTT.

The chain joins TRBV11-2 to TRBJ2-1, with 10 bases lining up with TRBD1. Germline V CDR1 and CDR2: SGHAT, FQNNGV. V shed 4 bases and J 6 bases; nucleotides not matched to a gene: 9. CDR3 size: 16 residues. CDR3 protein: CASSSTDRGLSNEQFF. CDR3 nucleotides: TGTGCCAGCAGCTCCACCGACAGGGGGCTGAGCAATGAGCAGTTCTTC.

Written as DNA, the CDR3 is TGTGCCAGCAGTGAACAGGAAACAAGCTCTGGAAACACCATATATTTT. It is translated as CASSEQETSSGNTIYF. J is TRBJ1-3 and V is TRBV2; D uncertain. The V end lost 2 bases, the J end lost 0 bases, and 11 bases lay between the germline ends. The CDR3 length is 16 residues. Germline V lookup: CDR1 SNHLY, CDR2 FYNNEI.

This clonotype was counted many times. The chain links TRBV29-1 to TRBJ1-2, with TRBD1 matching 9 bases. The CDR3 totals 13 residues. J lost 4 bases, V lost 7 bases, and 7 bases had no gene match. Germline CDR1 and CDR2: SQVTM and ANQGSEA. The CDR3 bases are TGCAGCGCTTGGACAGGGGAAGGCTATGGCTACACCTTC. As protein: CSAWTGEGYGYTF.

This clonotype came up once. The CDR3 region is CASSLGTEYNSPLHF. CDR3 DNA: TGTGCCAGCAGCCTGGGGACAGAGTATAATTCACCCCTCCACTTT. The rearrangement links TRBV5-6 to TRBJ1-6; 7 bases match TRBD1. With V trimmed by 4 bases and J by 4 bases, 5 bases remained unmatched. This CDR3 region has 15 residues. CDR1 and CDR2 (germline): SGHDT, YYEEEE.

Points on this clonotype: A much larger clone lies one base from this, so it may be a read error. The J gene is TRBJ2-7, the V gene TRBV28, with unresolved D. This CDR3 is built from 13 residues. Germline V gives CDR1 MDHEN, CDR2 SYDVKM. CDR3 loop: CASSPTLTYKQYF. The CDR3 DNA reads as TGTGCCAGCAGTCCTACTCTTACCTACAAGCAGTACTTC. The whole variable domain, remainder taken from reference TRBV28 and TRBJ2-7, is DVKVTQSSRYLVKRTGEKVFLECVQDMDHENMFWYRQDPGLGLRLIYFSYDVKMKEKGDIPEGYSVSREKKERFSLILESASTNQTSMYLCASSPTLTYKQYFGPGTRLTVT.

As for this clonotype: A read error is possible here, since a much larger clone lies one base away. This rearrangement joins TRBV4-1 to TRBJ2-1, with 7 bases fitting TRBD1. J lost 10 bases, V lost 2 bases, and 8 bases had no gene match. Germline CDR1 is MGHRA and CDR2 is YSYEKL. The CDR3 runs to 14 residues. The CDR3 coding sequence is TGCGCCAGCAGCCAAACCGGGACAGCCTACGAGCAGTTCTTC. This codes for CASSQTGTAYEQFF.

This clonotype has a count of ten or more. The genes are TRBV7-6 and TRBJ2-1; D possibly corresponds to TRBD2 (6 bases). Trimming pared 5 bases from V and 6 bases from J, leaving 14 bases between. There are 14 residues in the CDR3. Germline V CDR1 and CDR2: SGHVS, FNYEAQ. The CDR3 DNA sequence: TGTGCCAGCAGCCCGGGACTCCACCTCAATGAGCAGTTCTTC. This gives the protein CASSPGLHLNEQFF.

The V gene is TRBV3-1, the J gene TRBJ1-1; D remains unclear. CDR3 size: 15 residues. Trimming left V 0 bases short and J 4 bases short, with 12 bases between. In germline, CDR1 is LGHDT, CDR2 YNNKEL (reference sequence). The CDR3 here is CASSQEPGLGTEAFF. The CDR3 nucleotides read TGTGCCAGCAGCCAAGAACCAGGTCTGGGCACTGAAGCTTTCTTT.

This chain uses TRBV25-1 with TRBJ1-2; D possibly corresponds to TRBD1 (6 bases). Between the trimmed V and J ends, which lost 6 bases and 2 bases, there was a span of 10 bases. From germline, CDR1 is MGHDK and CDR2 SYGVNS. CDR3 size: 13 residues. The DNA for the CDR3 is TGTGCCAGCAGGGAGGGGGACAACTATGGCTACACCTTC. It specifies CASREGDNYGYTF.

This clonotype was recorded at least ten times. The gene calls are TRBV7-3 and TRBJ2-5; D tentatively fits TRBD1 or TRBD2 (5 bases each). Trimming stripped 3 bases from V and 1 base from J, with 6 bases between. There are 13 residues in the CDR3. Germline CDR1 SGHTA, CDR2 FQGTGA. The CDR3 here is CASSFGTQETQYF. Written as DNA, the CDR3 is TGTGCCAGCAGCTTCGGGACCCAAGAGACCCAGTACTTC.

This clonotype was detected a few times. V usage is TRBV20-1 and J usage is TRBJ2-2; D perhaps matches TRBD2 (5 bases). The germline V gene encodes CDR1 DFQATT and CDR2 SNEGSKA (reference sequence). Trimming stripped 2 bases from V and 3 bases from J, with 22 bases between. The CDR3 covers 18 residues. DNA of the CDR3: TGCAGTGCTAGACCTCTCTCCGGACTCGAGAGAGACACCGGGGAGCTGTTTTTT. Its translation is CSARPLSGLERDTGELFF.

The V and J genes are TRBV11-2 and TRBJ2-4; a possible D gene is TRBD2 (7 bases). The assigned J gene may be wrong: the sequence end matches TRBJ2-7 better. CDR1 is SGHAT, CDR2 FQNNGV, per germline. The CDR3 spans 16 residues. The CDR3 bases are TGTGCCAGCAGCGCGACCCAGACGGGGGGCCGGGGCGAGCAGTACTTC. Its translation is CASSATQTGGRGEQYF.

Concerning this clonotype itself: A clone one base away is much larger, so this may be a read error. The genes are TRBV30 and TRBJ2-1, with TRBD2 as a possible D gene (5 bases). This CDR3 region has 13 residues. Per the germline V gene, CDR1 is GTSNPN and CDR2 is SVGIG (reference sequence). V lost 6 bases, J lost 0 bases, and 9 bases lay in between. The CDR3 sequence is CACTRSSYNEQFF. The CDR3 bases are TGTGCCTGCACTAGGAGCTCCTACAATGAGCAGTTCTTC.